The clone carrying this T cell receptor beta chain has a single count. The antigen is not known. A much larger clone lies one base from this, so it may be a read error. Multiplex PCR with BIOMED2 TRB-A/B primer pools amplified TRB rearrangements. TCRdb processed the multiplex PCR reads anew with MiXCR; each CDR3 protein has one entry. The sample has approximately 11,000 distinct CDR3 sequences; around 30% are singletons. CDR1 MNHEY and CDR2 SVGAGI come from the germline V gene. With 2 bases removed from V and 3 bases from J, the gap between germline ends came to 8 bases. The CDR3 sequence is 13 residues long. The record originates from a study of T and B cells in COVID-19 patients. Background on the study: The recovered patients had mostly mild to moderate COVID-19 with outpatient management. General study points: Highly clonal in active COVID-19, TRB repertoires exceeded healthy-donor diversity and richness at recovery. CD4+, regulatory T cell, CD8+ and sorted SARS-CoV-2-responsive or tetramer+ T cells were not yet sequenced.

Each TRB amplification used roughly 250-550 ng of genomic DNA from blood. This rearrangement joins TRBV6-5 to TRBJ2-7; D remains ambiguous. Source material: blood. The source of this sequence is a human donor who had recovered from COVID-19. CDR3 sequence: CASSYSKGYEQYV. The CDR3 DNA reads as TGTGCCAGCAGTTACAGCAAGGGCTACGAGCAGTACGTC.